Listed below are T cell receptor beta chains from one sample, sequenced in a study of blood T cell repertoires in COVID-19. Here immunoSEQ multiplex PCR was the method, and the copy in TCRdb shows in-frame clones only, minus some. The table lists roughly 670,000 clones, 75% to 90% of them singletons. Sequences were obtained from peripheral blood. These receptors all come from a young woman with acute or convalescent COVID-19. CDR3s include the opening cysteine and the closing phenylalanine or tryptophan. The D gene is left open where the match is weak. Clone size is given for some rows only: seen once, a few or many times, or a class if the clone is expanded.

j_call	d_call	clone_size	v_call	cdr3_aa	cdr3_nt
TRBJ1-1	.	.	TRBV6-5	CASSYSARTEAFF	TGTGCCAGCAGTTACTCGGCCAGGACTGAAGCTTTCTTT
TRBJ1-5	.	.	TRBV21-1	CASTEERDRVLHQPQHF	TGTGCCAGCACCGAGGAAAGGGACAGGGTTCTCCATCAGCCCCAGCATTTT
TRBJ1-5	.	.	TRBV7-2	CASSLGNRVDQPQHF	TGTGCCAGCAGCTTAGGGAACAGGGTTGATCAGCCCCAGCATTTT
TRBJ2-7	TRBD1	.	TRBV5-1	CASSPGTGNYEQYF	TGCGCCAGCAGCCCCGGGACAGGCAACTACGAGCAGTACTTC
TRBJ1-5	.	.	TRBV5-1	CASSLGPDYQPQHF	TGCGCCAGCAGCTTGGGGCCGGACTATCAGCCCCAGCATTTT
TRBJ1-5	.	.	TRBV4-1	CASSQEAVSLSPQHF	TGCGCCAGCAGCCAAGAGGCGGTCAGTTTATCGCCCCAGCATTTT
TRBJ2-1	TRBD2	once	TRBV6-5	CASSPGLANEQFF	TGTGCCAGCAGCCCGGGACTAGCGAACGAGCAGTTCTTC
TRBJ1-1	.	.	TRBV5-1	CASSLAKGGAEAFF	TGCGCCAGCAGCTTGGCCAAAGGGGGGGCTGAAGCTTTCTTT
TRBJ2-2	TRBD1	.	TRBV24-1	CATSDRDRGYNTGELFF	TGTGCCACCAGTGACCGTGACAGGGGGTATAACACCGGGGAGCTGTTTTTT
TRBJ2-3	.	.	TRBV27	CASSLGFGLSTDTQYF	TGTGCCAGCAGTTTAGGTTTTGGGCTGAGCACAGATACGCAGTATTTT
TRBJ1-1	TRBD1	.	TRBV12-3/TRBV12-4	CASRQGAIEAFF	TGTGCCAGCCGCCAGGGGGCTATTGAAGCTTTCTTT
TRBJ1-5	.	.	TRBV7-9	CASSESTGNQPQHF	TGTGCCAGCAGCGAAAGTACGGGCAATCAGCCCCAGCATTTT
TRBJ1-3	.	once	TRBV5-1	CASSLNTDLNTIYF	TGCGCCAGCAGCTTGAACACAGACCTAAACACCATATATTTT
TRBJ2-7	.	.	TRBV27	CASSLSTGWSYEQYF	TGTGCCAGCAGTTTATCAACAGGGTGGTCCTACGAGCAGTACTTC
TRBJ2-3	TRBD2	.	TRBV11-2	CASSFLAENTDTQYF	TGTGCCAGCAGCTTTCTAGCGGAGAACACAGATACGCAGTATTTT
TRBJ1-1	.	few	TRBV18	CASSRSGIPEAFF	TGTGCCAGCTCACGGTCGGGGATCCCTGAAGCTTTCTTT
TRBJ2-1	TRBD2	.	TRBV15	CATSRAAGEYNEQFF	TGTGCCACCAGCAGAGCAGCGGGGGAGTACAATGAGCAGTTCTTC
TRBJ2-7	TRBD2	.	TRBV7-9	CASSWTSGGTPAEQYF	TGTGCCAGCAGCTGGACAAGCGGGGGTACTCCGGCCGAGCAGTACTTC
TRBJ1-3	.	.	TRBV12-3/TRBV12-4	CATRLNSGNTIYF	TGTGCCACCCGACTGAACTCTGGAAACACCATATATTTT
TRBJ2-4	.	.	TRBV19	CASSILSSRTPIAKNIQYF	TGTGCCAGTAGTATCCTCTCTTCGAGGACACCCATAGCCAAAAACATTCAGTACTTC
TRBJ2-3	.	.	TRBV10-3	CAIKTTTSTDTQYF	TGTGCCATCAAAACTACCACTAGCACAGATACGCAGTATTTT
TRBJ1-1	.	.	TRBV7-8	CASRSIDSVGHPNTEAFF	TGTGCCAGCAGAAGTATCGACTCGGTAGGACATCCGAACACTGAAGCTTTCTTT
TRBJ1-4	.	.	TRBV29-1	CSVGQGGEKLFF	TGCAGCGTTGGCCAGGGTGGGGAAAAACTGTTTTTT
TRBJ2-7	TRBD1	once	TRBV7-2	CASSWDRPLHSYEQYF	TGTGCCAGCAGCTGGGACAGACCCCTCCACTCCTACGAGCAGTACTTC
TRBJ1-1	TRBD1	once	TRBV27	CASSSNPQGAGTEAFF	TGTGCCAGCAGTTCAAACCCTCAGGGGGCAGGCACTGAAGCTTTCTTT
TRBJ1-1	.	.	TRBV6-1	CASSGAVHTEAFF	TGTGCCAGCAGTGGAGCCGTCCACACTGAAGCTTTCTTT
TRBJ1-3	.	.	TRBV3-1/TRBV3-2	CASSQPGSFSGNTIYF	TGTGCCAGCAGCCAGCCCGGGTCCTTCTCTGGAAACACCATATATTTT
TRBJ1-2	TRBD1	.	TRBV29-1	CSAQQGDYGYTF	TGCAGCGCCCAACAGGGGGACTATGGCTACACCTTC
TRBJ2-7	.	.	TRBV12-3/TRBV12-4	CASSSGREQYF	TGTGCCAGCAGTTCAGGGCGAGAGCAGTACTTC
TRBJ2-3	TRBD2	few	TRBV5-4	CASSSGLAPDTQYF	TGTGCCAGCAGCTCGGGACTAGCGCCAGATACGCAGTATTTT
TRBJ1-5	.	.	TRBV30	CAWSVFRVFQPQHF	TGTGCCTGGAGTGTATTTCGGGTGTTTCAGCCCCAGCATTTT
TRBJ2-5	.	once	TRBV6-2/TRBV6-3	CASSHPGVGQETQYF	TGTGCCAGCAGTCACCCAGGGGTTGGTCAAGAGACCCAGTACTTC
TRBJ2-3	.	.	TRBV6-5	CASRGGFGKADTQYF	TGTGCCAGCAGGGGAGGTTTCGGTAAGGCAGATACGCAGTATTTT
TRBJ1-1	.	.	TRBV11-2	CASSLAGVLQEGTEAFF	TGTGCCAGCAGCTTAGCGGGGGTGTTGCAGGAGGGCACTGAAGCTTTCTTT
TRBJ2-1	TRBD2	.	TRBV5-1	CASSPLAGDKDEQFF	TGCGCCAGCAGCCCGCTAGCGGGGGATAAGGATGAGCAGTTCTTC
TRBJ1-1	TRBD1	.	TRBV9	CASSGGQGASEAFF	TGTGCCAGCAGCGGAGGACAGGGGGCGTCTGAAGCTTTCTTT
TRBJ1-2	.	.	TRBV19	CASSLSTGIYGYTF	TGTGCCAGTAGTCTCTCGACGGGAATCTATGGCTACACCTTC
TRBJ1-1	TRBD1	.	TRBV13	CASSLGTGEGTEAFF	TGTGCCAGCAGCTTAGGTACAGGGGAAGGGACTGAAGCTTTCTTT
TRBJ2-7	TRBD1	once	TRBV19	CASSKQGAPYEQYF	TGTGCCAGTAGTAAACAGGGGGCGCCCTACGAGCAGTACTTC
TRBJ1-6	TRBD1	.	TRBV10-3	CAIRRDREDSPLHF	TGTGCCATCAGGAGGGACAGGGAGGATTCACCCCTCCACTTT
TRBJ2-4	TRBD1	.	TRBV10-3	CAISDPTGTRAKNIQYF	TGTGCCATCAGTGATCCGACAGGGACGCGGGCCAAAAACATTCAGTACTTC
TRBJ1-2	.	once	TRBV18	CASSPRSSYGYTF	TGTGCCAGCTCACCCCGGAGCAGCTATGGCTACACCTTC
TRBJ1-2	.	.	TRBV19	CASNRQGNYTF	TGTGCCAGTAATCGGCAGGGAAACTACACCTTC
TRBJ1-1	.	.	TRBV13	CASIYRGNTEAFF	TGTGCCAGCATCTATCGGGGGAACACTGAAGCTTTCTTT
TRBJ1-2	TRBD1	many	TRBV28	CASSLPLGQPWGYTF	TGTGCCAGCAGTTTACCTTTGGGACAGCCTTGGGGCTACACCTTC
TRBJ1-1	.	.	TRBV5-4	CASSLAKAGRDSEAFF	TGTGCCAGCAGCTTGGCCAAAGCGGGCAGGGATTCTGAAGCTTTCTTT
TRBJ2-3	.	.	TRBV18	CASSPPVGGSTDTQYF	TGTGCCAGCTCACCACCCGTAGGGGGAAGCACAGATACGCAGTATTTT
TRBJ2-5	TRBD2	.	TRBV27	CASSLLLPSGDQETQYF	TGTGCCAGCAGTTTACTTCTTCCTAGCGGGGATCAAGAGACCCAGTACTTC
TRBJ2-7	TRBD1	.	TRBV3-1/TRBV3-2	CASSQDRTGGGYEQYF	TGTGCCAGCAGCCAAGATCGGACAGGGGGGGGCTACGAGCAGTACTTC
TRBJ1-6	.	once	TRBV19	CASSGQRDWSPLHF	TGTGCCAGTAGTGGACAGAGAGATTGGTCACCCCTCCACTTT
TRBJ1-4	.	.	TRBV5-1	CASSPYSGAGKLFF	TGCGCCAGCAGCCCTTATTCAGGGGCTGGAAAACTGTTTTTT
TRBJ1-1	.	.	TRBV9	CASSLLGGQRDAFF	TGTGCCAGCAGCCTCCTGGGGGGGCAGCGAGATGCTTTCTTT
TRBJ1-1	.	.	TRBV27	CASSITGPNTEAFF	TGTGCCAGCAGTATAACAGGTCCGAACACTGAAGCTTTCTTT